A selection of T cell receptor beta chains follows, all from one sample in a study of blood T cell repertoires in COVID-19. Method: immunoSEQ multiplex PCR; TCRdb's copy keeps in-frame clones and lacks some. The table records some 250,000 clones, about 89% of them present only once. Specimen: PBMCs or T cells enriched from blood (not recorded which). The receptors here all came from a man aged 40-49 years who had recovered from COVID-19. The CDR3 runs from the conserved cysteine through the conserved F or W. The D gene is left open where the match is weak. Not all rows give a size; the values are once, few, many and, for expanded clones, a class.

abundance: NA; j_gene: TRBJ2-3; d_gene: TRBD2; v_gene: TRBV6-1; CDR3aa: CASSEGGGADTQYF; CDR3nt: TGTGCCAGCAGTGAGGGCGGGGGGGCAGATACGCAGTATTTT
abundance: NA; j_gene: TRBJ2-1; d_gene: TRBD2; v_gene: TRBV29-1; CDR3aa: CSVGLAGVSDLSNEQFF; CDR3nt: TGCAGCGTTGGACTAGCGGGAGTCAGCGATCTCAGCAATGAGCAGTTCTTC
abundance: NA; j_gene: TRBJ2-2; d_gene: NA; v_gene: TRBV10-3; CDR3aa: CAIRVLDTGELFF; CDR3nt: TGTGCCATCCGGGTTCTCGACACCGGGGAGCTGTTTTTT
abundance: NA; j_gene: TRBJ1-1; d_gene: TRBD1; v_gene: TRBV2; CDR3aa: CASTGQGLTEAFF; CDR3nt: TGTGCCAGCACCGGACAGGGGCTCACTGAAGCTTTCTTT
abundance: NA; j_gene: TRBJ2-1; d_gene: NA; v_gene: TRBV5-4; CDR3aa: CASSFPRAGQRDEQFF; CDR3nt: TGTGCCAGCAGCTTCCCGAGGGCGGGACAGCGGGATGAGCAGTTCTTC
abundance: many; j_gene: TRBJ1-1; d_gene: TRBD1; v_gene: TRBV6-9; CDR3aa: CASSGDPDRALMNTEAFF; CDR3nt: TGTGCCAGCAGCGGGGACCCAGACAGGGCCCTTATGAACACTGAAGCTTTCTTT
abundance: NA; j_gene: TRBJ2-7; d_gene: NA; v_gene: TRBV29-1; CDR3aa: CSVVWGVEQYF; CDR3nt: TGCAGCGTTGTCTGGGGGGTCGAGCAGTACTTC
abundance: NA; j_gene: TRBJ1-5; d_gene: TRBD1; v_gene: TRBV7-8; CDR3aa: CASSLGQGIGQPQHF; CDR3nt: TGTGCCAGCAGCTTAGGACAGGGAATCGGTCAGCCCCAGCATTTT
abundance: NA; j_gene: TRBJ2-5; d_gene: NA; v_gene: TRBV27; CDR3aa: CASSPGRATREETQYF; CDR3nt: TGTGCCAGCAGTCCAGGAAGGGCGACTAGAGAAGAGACCCAGTACTTC
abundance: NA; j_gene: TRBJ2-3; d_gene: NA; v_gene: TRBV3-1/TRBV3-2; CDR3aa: CASSQDYSDTQYF; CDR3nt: TGTGCCAGCAGCCAAGATTATTCAGATACGCAGTATTTT
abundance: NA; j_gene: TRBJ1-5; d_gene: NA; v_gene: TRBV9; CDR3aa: CASSVREDQPQHF; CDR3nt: TGTGCCAGCAGCGTGCGGGAGGATCAGCCCCAGCATTTT
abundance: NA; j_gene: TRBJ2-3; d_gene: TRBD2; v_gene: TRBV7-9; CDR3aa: CASSLLAGLEGTDTQYF; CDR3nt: TGTGCCAGCAGCTTACTAGCGGGGCTCGAGGGCACAGATACGCAGTATTTT
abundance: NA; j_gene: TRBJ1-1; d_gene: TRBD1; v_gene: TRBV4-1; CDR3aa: CASSPGTGATQNTEAFF; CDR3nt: TGCGCCAGCAGCCCCGGGACAGGGGCAACCCAGAACACTGAAGCTTTCTTT
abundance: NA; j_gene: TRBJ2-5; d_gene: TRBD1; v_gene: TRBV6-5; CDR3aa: CASSYGRGSETQYF; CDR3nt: TGTGCCAGCAGTTACGGCAGGGGGTCAGAGACCCAGTACTTC
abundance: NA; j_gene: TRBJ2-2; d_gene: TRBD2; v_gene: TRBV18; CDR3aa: CASSPGLAGRANTGELFF; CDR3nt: TGTGCCAGCTCACCGGGACTAGCGGGGCGAGCGAACACCGGGGAGCTGTTTTTT
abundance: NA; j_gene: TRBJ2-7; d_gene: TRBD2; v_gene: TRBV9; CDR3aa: CASRQRETAYEQYF; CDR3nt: TGTGCCAGCAGGCAGCGGGAGACCGCCTACGAGCAGTACTTC
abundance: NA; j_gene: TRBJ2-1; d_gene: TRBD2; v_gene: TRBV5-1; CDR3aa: CASSLVGGGPRNEQFF; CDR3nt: TGCGCCAGCAGCTTGGTTGGGGGAGGGCCGCGAAATGAGCAGTTCTTC
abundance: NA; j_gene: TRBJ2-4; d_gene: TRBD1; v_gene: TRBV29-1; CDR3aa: CSVAGQGKNIQYF; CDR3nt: TGCAGCGTTGCCGGACAGGGGAAAAACATTCAGTACTTC
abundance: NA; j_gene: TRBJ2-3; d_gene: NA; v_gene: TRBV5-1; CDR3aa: CASSLPGTDTQYF; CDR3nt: TGCGCCAGCAGCTTACCGGGCACAGATACGCAGTATTTT
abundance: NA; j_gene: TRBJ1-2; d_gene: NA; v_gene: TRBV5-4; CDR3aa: CASSFDINYGYTF; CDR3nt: TGTGCCAGCAGCTTCGACATTAACTATGGCTACACCTTC
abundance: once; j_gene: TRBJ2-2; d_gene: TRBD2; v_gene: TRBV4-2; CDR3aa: CASRRGGAGELFF; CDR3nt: TGTGCCAGCAGGCGGGGGGGGGCCGGGGAGCTGTTTTTT
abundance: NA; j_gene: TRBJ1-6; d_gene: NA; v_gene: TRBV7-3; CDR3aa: CASSLTGGDYNSPLHF; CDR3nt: TGTGCCAGCAGCTTAACTGGGGGGGACTATAATTCACCCCTCCACTTT
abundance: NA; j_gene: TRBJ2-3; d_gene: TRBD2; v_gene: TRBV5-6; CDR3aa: CASSVKLAGLHTDTQYF; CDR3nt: TGTGCCAGCAGCGTAAAACTAGCGGGACTACACACAGATACGCAGTATTTT
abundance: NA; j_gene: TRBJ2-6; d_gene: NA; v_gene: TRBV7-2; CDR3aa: CAGQKAGANVLTF; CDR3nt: TGTGCCGGACAAAAGGCGGGGGCCAACGTCCTGACTTTC
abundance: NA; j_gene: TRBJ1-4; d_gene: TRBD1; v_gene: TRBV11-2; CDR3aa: CASSLRGQGGHEKLFF; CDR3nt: TGTGCCAGCAGCTTAAGAGGACAGGGGGGTCATGAAAAACTGTTTTTT
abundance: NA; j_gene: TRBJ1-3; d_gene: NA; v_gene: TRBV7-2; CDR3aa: CASSLAPDSGNTIYF; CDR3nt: TGTGCCAGCAGCTTAGCCCCAGACTCTGGAAACACCATATATTTT
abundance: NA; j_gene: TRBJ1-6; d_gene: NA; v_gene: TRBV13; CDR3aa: CASSLGGILLYNSPLHF; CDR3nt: TGTGCCAGCAGCTTAGGCGGGATCCTCCTATATAATTCACCCCTCCACTTT
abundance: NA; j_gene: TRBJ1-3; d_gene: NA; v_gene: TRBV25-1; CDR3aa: CASSRGGGSGNTIYF; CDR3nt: TGTGCCAGCAGTCGTGGCGGTGGCTCTGGAAACACCATATATTTT
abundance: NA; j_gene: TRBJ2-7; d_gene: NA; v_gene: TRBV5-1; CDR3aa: CASSIGHGVSSYEQYF; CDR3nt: TGCGCCAGCAGCATCGGACACGGAGTTAGCTCCTACGAGCAGTACTTC
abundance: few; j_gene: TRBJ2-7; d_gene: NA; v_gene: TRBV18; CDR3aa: CASSERTPRQDRYEQYF; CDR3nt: TGTGCCAGCTCGGAACGCACCCCGAGACAGGATCGCTACGAGCAGTACTTC
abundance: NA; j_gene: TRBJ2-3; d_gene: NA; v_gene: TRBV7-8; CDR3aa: CASSGRGMNTDTQYF; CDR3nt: TGTGCCAGCAGCGGCAGAGGTATGAATACAGATACGCAGTATTTT
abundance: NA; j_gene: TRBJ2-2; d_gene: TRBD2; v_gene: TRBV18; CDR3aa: CASSHSGTRDTGELFF; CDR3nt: TGTGCCAGCTCACACTCCGGGACTAGGGACACCGGGGAGCTGTTTTTT
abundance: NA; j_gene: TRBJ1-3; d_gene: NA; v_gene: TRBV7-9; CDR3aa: CASTFTSPRRSGNTIYF; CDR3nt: TGTGCCAGCACCTTTACTAGTCCCAGACGCTCAGGAAACACCATATATTTT
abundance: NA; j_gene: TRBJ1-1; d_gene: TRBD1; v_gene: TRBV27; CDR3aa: CASSNGGGPMNTEAFF; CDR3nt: TGTGCCAGCAGCAATGGAGGGGGCCCCATGAACACTGAAGCTTTCTTT
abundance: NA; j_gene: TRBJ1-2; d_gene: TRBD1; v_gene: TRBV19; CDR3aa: CASSIEKRTGGPYGYTF; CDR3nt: TGTGCCAGTAGTATAGAGAAGAGGACAGGGGGCCCCTATGGCTACACCTTC
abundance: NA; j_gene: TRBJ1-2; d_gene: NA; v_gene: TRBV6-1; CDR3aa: CASSEQGPLNYGYTF; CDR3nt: TGTGCCAGCAGTGAACAGGGTCCGCTTAACTATGGCTACACCTTC
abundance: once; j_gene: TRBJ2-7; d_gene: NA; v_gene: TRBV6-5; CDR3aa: CASEGASGVNYEQYF; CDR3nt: TGTGCCAGTGAAGGGGCGTCGGGAGTAAACTACGAGCAGTACTTC
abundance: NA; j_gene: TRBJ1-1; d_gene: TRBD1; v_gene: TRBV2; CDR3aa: CASRRQGSTEAFF; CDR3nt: TGTGCCAGCAGGAGACAGGGATCCACTGAAGCTTTCTTT
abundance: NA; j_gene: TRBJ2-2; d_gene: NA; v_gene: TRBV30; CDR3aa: CAWSRELNTGELFF; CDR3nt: TGTGCCTGGAGTCGGGAATTGAACACCGGGGAGCTGTTTTTT
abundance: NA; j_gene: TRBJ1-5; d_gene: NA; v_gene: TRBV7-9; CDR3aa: CASSAGDVLTGQPQHF; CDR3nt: TGTGCCAGCAGCGCCGGCGACGTCTTAACGGGTCAGCCCCAGCATTTT
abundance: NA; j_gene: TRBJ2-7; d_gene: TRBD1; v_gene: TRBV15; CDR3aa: CATSRTTGADYEQYF; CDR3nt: TGTGCCACCAGCAGAACGACAGGGGCGGACTACGAGCAGTACTTC
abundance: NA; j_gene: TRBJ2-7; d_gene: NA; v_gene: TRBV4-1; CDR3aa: CASSQEKVAGPSYEQYF; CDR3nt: TGCGCCAGCAGCCAAGAAAAGGTGGCGGGGCCCTCCTACGAGCAGTACTTC
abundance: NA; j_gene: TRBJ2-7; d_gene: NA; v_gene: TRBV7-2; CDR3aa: CASSFHRWASDEQYF; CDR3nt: TGTGCCAGCAGCTTTCACAGGTGGGCGTCTGACGAGCAGTACTTC
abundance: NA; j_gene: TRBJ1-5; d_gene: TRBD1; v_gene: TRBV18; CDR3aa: CASSPRQGGGQPQHF; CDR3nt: TGTGCCAGCTCTCCACGACAGGGCGGAGGTCAGCCCCAGCATTTT
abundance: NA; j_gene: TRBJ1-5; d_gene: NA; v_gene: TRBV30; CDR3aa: CAWSQGYSNQPQHF; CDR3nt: TGTGCCTGGAGTCAGGGGTACAGTAATCAGCCCCAGCATTTT
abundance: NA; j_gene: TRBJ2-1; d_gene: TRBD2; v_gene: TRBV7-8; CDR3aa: CASSLSLAGGNEQFF; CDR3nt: TGTGCCAGCAGCTTGTCACTAGCGGGAGGCAATGAGCAGTTCTTC
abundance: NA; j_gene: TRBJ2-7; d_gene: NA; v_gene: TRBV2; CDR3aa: CASSEAKQETYEQYF; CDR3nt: TGTGCCAGCAGTGAAGCGAAACAGGAAACCTACGAGCAGTACTTC
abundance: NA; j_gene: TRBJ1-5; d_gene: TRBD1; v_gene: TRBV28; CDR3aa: CASSSWTGLRDQPQHF; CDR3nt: TGTGCCAGCAGTAGTTGGACAGGGTTGCGGGATCAGCCCCAGCATTTT
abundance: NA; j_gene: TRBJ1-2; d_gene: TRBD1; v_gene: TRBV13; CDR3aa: CASSRRDRDGYGYTF; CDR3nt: TGTGCCAGCAGCAGGCGGGACAGGGATGGTTACGGCTACACCTTC
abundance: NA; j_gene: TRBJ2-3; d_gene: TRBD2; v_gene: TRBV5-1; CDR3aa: CASSQGASGIGDTQYF; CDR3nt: TGCGCCAGCAGCCAGGGAGCTAGCGGGATCGGGGATACGCAGTATTTT
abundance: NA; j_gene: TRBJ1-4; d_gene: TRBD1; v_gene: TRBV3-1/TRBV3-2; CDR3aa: CASSQEPGTGDEKLFF; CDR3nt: TGTGCCAGCAGCCAAGAACCTGGGACAGGGGATGAAAAACTGTTTTTT
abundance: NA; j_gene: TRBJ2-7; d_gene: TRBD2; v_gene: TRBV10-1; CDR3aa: CASRGGTSGVWYEQYF; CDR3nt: TGCGCCAGCAGGGGGGGGACTAGCGGGGTGTGGTACGAGCAGTACTTC
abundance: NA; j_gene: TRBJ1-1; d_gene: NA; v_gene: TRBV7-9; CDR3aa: CASSLAGGRSNTEAFF; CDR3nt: TGTGCCAGCAGCTTAGCGGGAGGGAGGAGTAACACTGAAGCTTTCTTT
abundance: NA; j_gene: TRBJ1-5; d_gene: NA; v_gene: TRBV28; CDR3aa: CASSLLDRSSNQPQHF; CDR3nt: TGTGCCAGCAGTCTTCTCGACAGGTCCAGCAATCAGCCCCAGCATTTT